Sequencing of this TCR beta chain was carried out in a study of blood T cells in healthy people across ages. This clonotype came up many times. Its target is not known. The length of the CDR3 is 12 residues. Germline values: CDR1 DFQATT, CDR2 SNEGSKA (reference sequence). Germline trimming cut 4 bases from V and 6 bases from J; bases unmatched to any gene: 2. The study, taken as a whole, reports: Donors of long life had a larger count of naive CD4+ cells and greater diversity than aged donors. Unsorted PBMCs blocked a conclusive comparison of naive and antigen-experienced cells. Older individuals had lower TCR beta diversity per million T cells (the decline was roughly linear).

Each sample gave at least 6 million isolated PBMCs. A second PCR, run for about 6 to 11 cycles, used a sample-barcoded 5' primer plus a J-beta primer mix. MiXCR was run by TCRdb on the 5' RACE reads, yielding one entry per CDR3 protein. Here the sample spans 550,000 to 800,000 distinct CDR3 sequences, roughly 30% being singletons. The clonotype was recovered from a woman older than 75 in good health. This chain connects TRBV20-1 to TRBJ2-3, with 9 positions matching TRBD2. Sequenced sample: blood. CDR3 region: CSATSGEDTQYF. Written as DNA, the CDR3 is TGCAGTGCTACTAGCGGGGAGGATACGCAGTATTTT.